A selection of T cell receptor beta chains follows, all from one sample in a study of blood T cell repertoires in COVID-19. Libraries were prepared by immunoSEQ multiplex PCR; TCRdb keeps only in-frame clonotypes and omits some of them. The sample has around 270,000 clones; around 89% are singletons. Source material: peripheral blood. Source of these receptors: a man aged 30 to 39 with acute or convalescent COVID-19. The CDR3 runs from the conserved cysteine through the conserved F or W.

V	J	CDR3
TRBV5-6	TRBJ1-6	CASSFERNYSPLHF
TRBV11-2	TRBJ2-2	CASSRGARDRGRSGELFF
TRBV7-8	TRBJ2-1	CASSSQGAEAYNEQFF
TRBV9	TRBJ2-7	CASSVWDRVEEQYF
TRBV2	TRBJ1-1	CASSTGMNTEAFF
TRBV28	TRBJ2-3	CASSLWDSSSTDTQYF
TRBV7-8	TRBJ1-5	CASSFGRTGDQPQHF
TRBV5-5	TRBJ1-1	CASNFGGASTEAFF
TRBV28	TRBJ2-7	CASSRAYEQYF
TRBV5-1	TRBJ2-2	CASSLFGQGTSNGELFF
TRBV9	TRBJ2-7	CASSAQGMTYEQYF
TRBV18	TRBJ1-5	CASSPRGDRVGQPQHF
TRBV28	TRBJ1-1	CASSLMTGLNTEAFF
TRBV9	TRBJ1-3	CASSVDSFSGNTIYF
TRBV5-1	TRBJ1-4	CASSYYPGSPAGEKLFF
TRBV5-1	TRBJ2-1	CASRVLSGTSHEQFF
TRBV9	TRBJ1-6	CASRAPGTENSPLHF
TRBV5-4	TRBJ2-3	CASSLGPTDTQYF
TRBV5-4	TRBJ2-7	CASSLTGSAVHEQYF
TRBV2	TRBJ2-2	CASSETGSGTGELFF
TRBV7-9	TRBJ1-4	CASSLARGVKLFF
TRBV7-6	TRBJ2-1	CASSLGGAGDNEQFF
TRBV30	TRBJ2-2	CAWSVQLAGGTGLFF
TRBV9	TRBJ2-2	CASSVVSGGPGGELFF
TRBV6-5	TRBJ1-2	CASSYSNRGRGGYTF
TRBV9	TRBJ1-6	CASSVFLQNSPLHF
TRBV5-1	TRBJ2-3	CASSFGDTQYF
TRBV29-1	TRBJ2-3	CSVGSGQPTDTQYF
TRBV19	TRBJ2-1	CASSIRFRASGSYNEQFF
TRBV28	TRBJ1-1	CASSDRGQGAFF
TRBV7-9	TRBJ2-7	CASSTGQGEVAVYEQYF
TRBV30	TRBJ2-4	CAWGPGVIAKNIQYF
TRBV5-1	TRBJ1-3	CASRYDSGPSQNIYF
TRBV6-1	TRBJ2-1	CASSEGDEQFF
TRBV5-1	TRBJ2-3	CASRIRGQSTDTQYF
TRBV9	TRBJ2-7	CASSVDGLAGYEQYF
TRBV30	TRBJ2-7	CAWHRIYEQYF
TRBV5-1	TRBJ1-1	CASSPRRFQKTEAFF
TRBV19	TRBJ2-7	CASSTLKTGSKQYF
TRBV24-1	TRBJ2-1	CATSDLLVSEQFF
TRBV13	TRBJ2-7	CASSVSGTGTGEQYF
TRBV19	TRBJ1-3	CASTVTGGSGNTIYF
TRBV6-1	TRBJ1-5	CASSEVNRGNQPQHF
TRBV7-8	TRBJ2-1	CASSLDRGLFNEQFF
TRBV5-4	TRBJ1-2	CASSPQGEIYGYTF
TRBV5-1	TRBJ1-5	CASSLQGYSNQPQHF
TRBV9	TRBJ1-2	CASSVGRHPTNYGYTF
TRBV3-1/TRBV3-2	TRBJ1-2	CASTPSGNRAFYGYTF
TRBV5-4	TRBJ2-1	CASSSLEGDNEQFF
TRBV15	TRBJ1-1	CATSRDRYRNTEAFF